The entry below describes one T cell receptor (beta chain). Its antigen is unknown. Base qualities are not at hand, and no much larger clone is one base apart. Library method: the immunoSEQ multiplex PCR assay. Drawn from immuneACCESS, this table holds only the in-frame rearrangements with V and J called that TCRdb kept. Clones are partly lost; checked studies trace under half to an unresolved V gene and leave the rest unexplained. Counted in this sample were 150,000 or so clones; 85% to 90% of them appeared once. The top ten clonotypes cover roughly 5.3% of the sample. This sample was taken from a study of control samples from healthy donors and cancer patients (dated by TCRdb to the early 2020s). The sequence came from a woman in her 30s in good health. The sequencing input was blood.

The DNA reads as follows: TGCGCCAGCAGCTTGAGCGGGAGGGCCCCCAATGAGCAGTTCTTC. This gives the protein CASSLSGRAPNEQFF. The chain links TRBV5-1 with TRBJ2-1, and 10 junctional nucleotides match TRBD2. V is trimmed back by 1 base and J by 6 bases, and the junction contains 4 bases that no gene match accounts for. CDR1 and CDR2 are read off the germline V gene as SGHRS and YFSETQ. From the cysteine up to the phenylalanine, the CDR3 has a length of 15 residues. The kept DNA is CDR3 alone, 45 bases in frame from the first base.